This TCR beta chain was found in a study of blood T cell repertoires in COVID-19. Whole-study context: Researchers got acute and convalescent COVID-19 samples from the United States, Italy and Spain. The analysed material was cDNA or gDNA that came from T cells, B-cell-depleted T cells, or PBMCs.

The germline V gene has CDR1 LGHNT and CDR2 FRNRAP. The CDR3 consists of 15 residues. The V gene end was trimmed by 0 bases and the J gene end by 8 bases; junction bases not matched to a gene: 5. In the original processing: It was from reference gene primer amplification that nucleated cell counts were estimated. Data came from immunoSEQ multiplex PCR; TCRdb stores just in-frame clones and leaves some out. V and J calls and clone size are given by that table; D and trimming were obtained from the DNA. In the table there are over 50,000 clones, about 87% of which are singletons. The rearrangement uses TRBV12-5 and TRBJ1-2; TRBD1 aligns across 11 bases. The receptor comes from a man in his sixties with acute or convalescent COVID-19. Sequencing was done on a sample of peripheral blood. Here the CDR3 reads CASGLVRGQGEGYTF. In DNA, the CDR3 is TGTGCTAGTGGTTTGGTACGGGGACAGGGGGAGGGCTACACCTTC.